The sequence of this TCR beta chain was determined in a study of T cell clonality in common variable immunodeficiency. Findings and limits, study-wide: Common variable immunodeficiency TCR beta sequences reportedly had fewer deletions and N-nucleotide insertions. Compared with healthy controls, CVID subjects showed increased TCRbeta clonality, mostly in about a third. Compared with controls, CVID subjects had fewer shared TCRbeta clones.

Blood came from CVID subjects not ill and not taking immunomodulatory or immunosuppressive medication. Heparinized whole blood, 5 to 8 ml, came from each donor. Profiling relied on immunoSEQ multiplex PCR, and the TCRdb table lists in-frame clones only, not all of them. The record shows tens of thousands of clones for this sample, with no singletons present. From germline, CDR1 is SGHTA and CDR2 FQGNSA. Trimming stripped 5 bases from V and 1 base from J, with 12 bases between. The CDR3 has 15 amino acids. With respect to this clone: Its antigen is currently unknown. The read halts 3 residues ahead of the CDR3 end, with the missing end drawn from the germline J gene.

The specimen was peripheral blood mononuclear cells. V is TRBV7-2 and J is TRBJ2-1; a weak D match, TRBD2 (7 bases). The clonotype originates from a human donor with common variable immunodeficiency. CDR3 DNA, as far as it was read: TGTGCCAGCAGCCCAGGGAGGGGGTCCTACAATGAG. This gives the protein CASSPGRGSYNE. The CDR3 reads in full as CASSPGRGSYNEQFF.